This is a list of T cell receptor beta chains from one sample in a study of neurological immune-mediated disorders. TCRdb ran MiXCR on the 5' RACE reads and lists one entry per CDR3 protein. Of about 45,000 distinct CDR3 sequences listed, roughly 14% were seen once; the top ten hold about an eighth. The specimen was PBMCs. The receptors stem from a man aged 25-45 years in good health. Each CDR3 is given with its conserved first and last residue. Fields, in order: J gene, clone size, D gene, V gene, CDR3 DNA, CDR3 protein. The D gene is left open where the match is weak. Not all rows give a size; the values are once, few, many and, for expanded clones, a class.

TRBJ1-1 | many | NA | TRBV29-1 | TGCAGCTCTCTCAGGGGCTCCGGGAACACTGAAGCTTTCTTT | CSSLRGSGNTEAFF
TRBJ2-3 | NA | TRBD2 | TRBV10-1 | TGCGCCAGCAGTGAGGGACTAGCGGACACAGATACGCAGTATTTT | CASSEGLADTDTQYF
TRBJ2-3 | many | NA | TRBV6-2/TRBV6-3 | TGTGCCAGCAGTTACAACGCGTTTAGCACAGATACGCAGTATTTT | CASSYNAFSTDTQYF
TRBJ1-5 | NA | NA | TRBV5-1 | TGCGCCAGCAGCTTCCCGGGGCTCGACAATCAGCCCCAGCATTTT | CASSFPGLDNQPQHF
TRBJ2-1 | NA | NA | TRBV7-9 | TGTGCCAGCAGATACGAAGGGTCCAATGAGCAGTTCTTC | CASRYEGSNEQFF
TRBJ2-2 | NA | NA | TRBV20-1 | TGCAGTGCTAGAGATCATGGGAACACCGGGGAGCTGTTTTTT | CSARDHGNTGELFF
TRBJ2-1 | many | TRBD2 | TRBV11-2 | TGTGCCAGCAGCTCCCCAGGACTAGCGGGAATCTACAATGAGCAGTTCTTC | CASSSPGLAGIYNEQFF
TRBJ2-3 | many | NA | TRBV10-3 | TGTGCCATCAAGGAGGCCACCTTGAATACGCAGTATTTT | CAIKEATLNTQYF
TRBJ2-2 | many | NA | TRBV20-1 | TGCAGTGCTAGAGATGGGGCAGGGCCAACCGGGGAGCTGTTTTTT | CSARDGAGPTGELFF
TRBJ2-6 | many | NA | TRBV24-1 | TGTGCCACCAGTGATTCCAACTCTGGGGCCAACGTCCTGACTTTC | CATSDSNSGANVLTF
TRBJ2-7 | many | NA | TRBV5-1 | TGCGCCAGCCGCACCAAACTGCAGGGTGGAGGCGAGCAGTACTTC | CASRTKLQGGGEQYF
TRBJ2-2 | many | TRBD1 | TRBV27 | TGTGCCAGCAGTCTAGGGGGCAGCACCGGGGAGCTGTTTTTT | CASSLGGSTGELFF
TRBJ2-5 | few | TRBD1 | TRBV7-3 | TGTGCCAGCAGCTATGGGACAGGGGGAAGTGGAGAGACCCAGTACTTC | CASSYGTGGSGETQYF
TRBJ2-7 | many | NA | TRBV7-2 | TGTGCCAGCAGCGATAAGGCCTACGAGCAGTACTTC | CASSDKAYEQYF
TRBJ2-2 | many | TRBD1 | TRBV20-1 | TGCAGTGCTCCTGACAGGGGGCCGAACACCGGGGAGCTGTTTTTT | CSAPDRGPNTGELFF
TRBJ2-4 | many | NA | TRBV7-2 | TGTGCCAGCAGAGAGGGGGCGGGATTGACAAGCATTCAGTACTTC | CASREGAGLTSIQYF
TRBJ2-5 | many | NA | TRBV25-1 | TGTGCCAGCAGTGACTCCCGGGAGACCCAGTACTTC | CASSDSRETQYF
TRBJ2-1 | many | NA | TRBV7-3 | TGTGCCAGCAGCCGTAACAGGGAACCCTACAATGAGCAGTTCTTC | CASSRNREPYNEQFF
TRBJ1-5 | many | NA | TRBV7-9 | TGTGCCAGCAGCTTAGAGGGCAATCCCCAGCATTTT | CASSLEGNPQHF
TRBJ2-3 | many | NA | TRBV5-6 | TGTGCCAGCAGCCGGGTCCCGGGACTTGCAGATACGCAGTATTTT | CASSRVPGLADTQYF
TRBJ2-7 | NA | NA | TRBV5-5 | TGTGCCAGCAGCCCATTCGGGGGCGAACAGTACTTC | CASSPFGGEQYF
TRBJ1-5 | many | TRBD1 | TRBV12-3/TRBV12-4 | TGTGCCAGCAGCTTCGGGACAGTTCAAAATAGCAATCAGCCCCAGCATTTT | CASSFGTVQNSNQPQHF
TRBJ2-2 | NA | NA | TRBV11-2 | NA | CASSFYICSARPGGHTGELFF
TRBJ2-3 | many | TRBD2 | TRBV10-2 | TGCGCCAGCAGTGACGAGCGGGAGGCAGATACGCAGTATTTT | CASSDEREADTQYF
TRBJ1-2 | many | NA | TRBV18 | TGTGCCAGCTCACCAGGTAGTGGCTACACCTTC | CASSPGSGYTF
TRBJ2-5 | many | NA | TRBV2 | TGTGCCATCTCAAAGTCCCGGGGCCTCCAAGAGACCCAGTACTTC | CAISKSRGLQETQYF
TRBJ1-5 | many | NA | TRBV20-1 | TGCAGTGCCTCCGACAGGACTCATAGCAATCAGCCCCAGCATTTT | CSASDRTHSNQPQHF
TRBJ2-3 | many | TRBD1 | TRBV6-1 | TGTGCCAGCAGTGAAGGGGCAGGGGGCGCAGATACGCAGTATTTT | CASSEGAGGADTQYF
TRBJ2-7 | NA | NA | TRBV21-1 | TGTGCCAGCAGCCAACCGGGACGATCCTACGAGCAGTACTTC | CASSQPGRSYEQYF